This record covers a single T cell receptor (beta chain). Some clones are missing from TCRdb's copy, which holds only in-frame ones; the method was immunoSEQ multiplex PCR. The table records some 44,000 clones, about 86% of them present only once. These data originate in a study of OX40 agonist ivuxolimab in advanced cancers. The V end was cut by 1 base, the J end by 5 bases, with 17 bases between. The CDR3 is 16 residues long. Germline CDR1 and CDR2: SEHNR and FQNEAQ (reference sequence). The source material was CD4+ or CD8+ T cells sorted from blood, sampled in a trial of the OX40 agonist ivuxolimab. The V and J genes are TRBV7-9 and TRBJ1-2; no definite D call. The TCR originated in an adult with an advanced solid tumor such as melanoma, head and neck, liver or kidney cancer. CDR3 sequence: CASSLVGLSYAYGYTF. CDR3 DNA sequence: TGTGCCAGCAGCTTAGTTGGCCTCTCTTATGCTTATGGCTACACCTTC.